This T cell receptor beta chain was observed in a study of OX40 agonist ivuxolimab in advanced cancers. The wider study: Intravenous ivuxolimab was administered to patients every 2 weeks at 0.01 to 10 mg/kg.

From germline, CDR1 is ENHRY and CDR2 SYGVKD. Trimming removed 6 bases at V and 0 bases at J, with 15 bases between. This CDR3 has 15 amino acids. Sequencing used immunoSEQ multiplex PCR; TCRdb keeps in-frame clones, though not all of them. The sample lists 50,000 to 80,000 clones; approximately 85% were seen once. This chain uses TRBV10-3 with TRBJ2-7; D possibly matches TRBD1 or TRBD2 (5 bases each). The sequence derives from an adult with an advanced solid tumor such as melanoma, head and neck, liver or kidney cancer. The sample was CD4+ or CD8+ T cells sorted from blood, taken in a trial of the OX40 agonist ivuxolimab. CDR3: CAISLGTVSSYEQYF. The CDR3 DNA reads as TGTGCCATCAGCCTCGGGACGGTGAGCTCCTACGAGCAGTACTTC.